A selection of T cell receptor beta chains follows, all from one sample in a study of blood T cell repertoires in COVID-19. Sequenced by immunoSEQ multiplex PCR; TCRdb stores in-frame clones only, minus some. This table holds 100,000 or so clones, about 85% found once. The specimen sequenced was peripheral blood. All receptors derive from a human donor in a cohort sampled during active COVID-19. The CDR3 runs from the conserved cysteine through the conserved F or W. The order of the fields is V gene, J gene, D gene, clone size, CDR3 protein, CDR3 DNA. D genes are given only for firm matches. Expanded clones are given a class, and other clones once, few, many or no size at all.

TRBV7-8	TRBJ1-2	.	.	CASSPNPAGSYGYTF	TGTGCCAGCAGCCCAAATCCGGCAGGATCATATGGCTACACCTTC
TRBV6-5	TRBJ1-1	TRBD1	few	CASRHRDRGRTEAFF	TGTGCCAGCAGACACCGGGACAGGGGGCGCACTGAAGCTTTCTTT
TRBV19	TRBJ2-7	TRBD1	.	CASKSGGDDEQYF	TGTGCCAGTAAGTCAGGGGGTGACGACGAGCAGTACTTC
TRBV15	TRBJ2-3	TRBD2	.	CATSAGGPISTDTQYF	TGTGCCACCAGCGCGGGAGGGCCGATTAGCACAGATACGCAGTATTTT
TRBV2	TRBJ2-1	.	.	CASSEGLAIDEQFF	TGTGCCAGCAGTGAAGGGCTAGCTATCGATGAGCAGTTCTTC
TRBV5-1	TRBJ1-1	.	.	CASSFTAMNTEAFF	TGCGCCAGCAGCTTTACCGCTATGAACACTGAAGCTTTCTTT
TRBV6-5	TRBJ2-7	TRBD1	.	CASRTGAAYEQYF	TGTGCCAGCAGGACAGGGGCGGCTTACGAGCAGTACTTC
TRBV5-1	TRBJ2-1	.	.	CASSLDARPRNSVNNEQFF	TGCGCCAGCAGCTTGGATGCCAGGCCGCGTAACTCAGTTAACAATGAGCAGTTCTTC
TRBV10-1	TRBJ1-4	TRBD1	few	CASRGTGEPEKLFF	TGCGCCAGCAGGGGGACAGGGGAGCCCGAAAAACTGTTTTTT
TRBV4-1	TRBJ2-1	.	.	CASSQVGGGGFGEQFF	TGCGCCAGCAGCCAAGTTGGAGGGGGGGGCTTCGGTGAGCAGTTCTTC
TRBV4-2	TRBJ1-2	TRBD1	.	CASSQDPGQLLWGYTF	TGTGCCAGCAGCCAAGATCCGGGACAGCTCCTTTGGGGCTACACCTTC
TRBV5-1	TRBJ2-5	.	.	CASSLEGLRVTQYF	TGCGCCAGCAGCTTGGAGGGGCTTAGGGTGACCCAGTACTTC
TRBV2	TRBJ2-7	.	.	CASRRTYEQYF	TGTGCCAGCAGGAGGACCTACGAGCAGTACTTC
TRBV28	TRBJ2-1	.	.	CASILQGEQFF	TGTGCCAGCATTCTCCAGGGTGAGCAGTTCTTC
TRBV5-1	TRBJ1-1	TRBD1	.	CASRLLGQGDTEAFF	TGCGCCAGCAGACTATTGGGACAGGGGGACACTGAAGCTTTCTTT
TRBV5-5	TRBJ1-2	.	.	CASSLAGQGGYGYTF	TGTGCCAGCAGCTTGGCAGGGCAGGGAGGCTATGGCTACACCTTC
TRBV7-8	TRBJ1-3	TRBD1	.	CASSPPRDSTNSGNTIYF	TGTGCCAGCAGCCCACCCCGGGACAGCACGAACTCTGGAAACACCATATATTTT
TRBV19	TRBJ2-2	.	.	CASSITQGNTGELFF	TGTGCCAGTAGTATTACCCAGGGGAACACCGGGGAGCTGTTTTTT
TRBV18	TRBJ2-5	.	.	CASSPRMERQETQYF	TGTGCCAGCTCACCACGGATGGAGAGACAAGAGACCCAGTACTTC
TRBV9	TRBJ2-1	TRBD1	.	CASSPGQGSYNEQFF	TGTGCCAGCAGCCCGGGACAGGGATCCTACAATGAGCAGTTCTTC
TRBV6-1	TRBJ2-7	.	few	CASSEEAGSSYEQYF	TGTGCCAGCAGTGAAGAGGCGGGTAGCTCCTACGAGCAGTACTTC
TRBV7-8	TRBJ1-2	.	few	CASSSVADYGYTF	TGTGCCAGCAGCTCCGTCGCGGACTATGGCTACACCTTC
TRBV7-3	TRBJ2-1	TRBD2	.	CASSLGTSVFNEQFF	TGTGCCAGCAGCTTGGGGACTAGCGTGTTCAATGAGCAGTTCTTC
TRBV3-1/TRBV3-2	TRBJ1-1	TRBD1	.	CASSPGGARTEAFF	TGTGCCAGCAGCCCAGGGGGCGCGAGGACTGAAGCTTTCTTT
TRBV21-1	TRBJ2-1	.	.	CASTQASSYNEQFF	TGTGCCAGTACTCAAGCGAGCTCCTACAATGAGCAGTTCTTC
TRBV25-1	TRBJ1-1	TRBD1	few	CASSVQGTAEAFF	TGTGCCAGCAGTGTTCAGGGGACAGCTGAAGCTTTCTTT
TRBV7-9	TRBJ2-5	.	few	CASRSRGETQYF	TGTGCCAGCAGGTCCCGGGGAGAGACCCAGTACTTC
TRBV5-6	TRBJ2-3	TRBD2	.	CASSPGTSGRGYTQYF	TGTGCCAGCAGCCCCGGGACTAGCGGGAGGGGGTATACGCAGTATTTT
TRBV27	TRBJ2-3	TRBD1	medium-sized	CASRGQGSGDTQYF	TGTGCCAGCAGAGGACAGGGGTCAGGAGATACGCAGTATTTT
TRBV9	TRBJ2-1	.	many	CASSPGGPAYNEQFF	TGTGCCAGCAGCCCCGGGGGGCCAGCCTACAATGAGCAGTTCTTC
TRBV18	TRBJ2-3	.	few	CASSPPGEISTDTQYF	TGTGCCAGCTCACCACCGGGAGAAATTAGCACAGATACGCAGTATTTT
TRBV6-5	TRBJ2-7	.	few	CASSPAGGEQYF	TGTGCCAGCAGCCCCGCCGGAGGCGAGCAGTACTTC
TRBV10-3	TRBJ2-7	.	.	CAISKSQGYEQYF	TGTGCCATCAGTAAGAGTCAGGGTTACGAGCAGTACTTC
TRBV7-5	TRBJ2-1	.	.	CARSLGAPKGAYNEQFF	TGTGCCAGAAGCTTGGGGGCCCCTAAAGGGGCTTACAATGAGCAGTTCTTC
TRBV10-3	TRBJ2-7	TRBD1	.	CAIREGQGAYEQYF	TGTGCCATCAGGGAAGGACAGGGCGCCTACGAGCAGTACTTC
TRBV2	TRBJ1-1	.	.	CASSTPNTEAFF	TGTGCCAGCAGTACACCGAACACTGAAGCTTTCTTT
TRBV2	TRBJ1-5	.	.	CASSERGPQHF	TGTGCCAGCAGTGAAAGGGGGCCCCAGCATTTT
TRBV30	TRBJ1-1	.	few	CAWSVPERGWGTEAFF	TGTGCCTGGAGTGTACCGGAGCGGGGCTGGGGGACTGAAGCTTTCTTT
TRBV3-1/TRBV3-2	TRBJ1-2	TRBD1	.	CASRQTGNIYGYTF	TGTGCCAGCAGACAGACAGGGAATATCTATGGCTACACCTTC
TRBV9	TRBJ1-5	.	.	CASSEYVGNQPQHF	TGTGCCAGCAGCGAATACGTAGGCAATCAGCCCCAGCATTTT
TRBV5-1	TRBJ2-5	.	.	CASSLQGQETQYF	TGCGCCAGCAGCTTGCAGGGGCAGGAGACCCAGTACTTC
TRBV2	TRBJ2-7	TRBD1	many	CASRLPSGTATYEQYF	TGTGCCAGCAGGCTTCCCTCCGGGACAGCTACCTACGAGCAGTACTTC
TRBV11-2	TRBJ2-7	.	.	CASSLGPVTYEQYF	TGTGCCAGCAGCTTAGGGCCCGTGACCTACGAGCAGTACTTC
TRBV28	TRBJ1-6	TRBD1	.	CASSGTDSYNSPLHF	TGTGCCAGCAGTGGGACAGACTCCTATAATTCACCCCTCCACTTT
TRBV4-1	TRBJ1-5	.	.	CASSQGQRGQPQHF	TGCGCCAGCAGCCAAGGGCAGCGGGGTCAGCCCCAGCATTTT
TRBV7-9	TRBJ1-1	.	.	CASSGDTGGAEDTEAFF	TGTGCCAGCAGCGGCGACACCGGAGGGGCGGAGGACACTGAAGCTTTCTTT
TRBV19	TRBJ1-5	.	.	CASSPRDFNQPQHF	TGTGCCAGTAGTCCCAGGGATTTCAATCAGCCCCAGCATTTT
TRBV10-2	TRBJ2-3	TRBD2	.	CASKERGSTDTQYF	TGCGCCAGCAAAGAGCGGGGTAGCACAGATACGCAGTATTTT
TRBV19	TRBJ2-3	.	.	CASSILPSSGTDTQYF	TGTGCCAGTAGTATTTTGCCTAGTTCGGGCACAGATACGCAGTATTTT
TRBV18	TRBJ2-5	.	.	CASSPQGGPQETQYF	TGTGCCAGCTCACCCCAGGGGGGTCCCCAAGAGACCCAGTACTTC
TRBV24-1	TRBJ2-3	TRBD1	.	CATSDPRDRDARTQYF	TGTGCCACCAGTGATCCCAGGGACAGGGACGCCCGTACGCAGTATTTT
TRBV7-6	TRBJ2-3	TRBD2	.	CASSLSGADKPDTQYF	TGTGCCAGCAGCTTAAGCGGGGCAGACAAACCAGATACGCAGTATTTT
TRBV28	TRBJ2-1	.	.	CASSSMTDTSNPYNEQFF	TGTGCCAGCAGTTCCATGACGGACACTTCTAACCCCTACAATGAGCAGTTCTTC
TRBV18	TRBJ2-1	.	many	CASSLDSRPSRNEQFF	TGTGCCAGCTCACTAGACAGCAGGCCTTCTCGGAATGAGCAGTTCTTC
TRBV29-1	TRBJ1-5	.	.	CSVQVYSNQPQHF	TGCAGCGTCCAGGTGTATAGCAATCAGCCCCAGCATTTT
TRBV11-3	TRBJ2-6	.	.	CASSLEFGRQGRNSGANVLTF	TGTGCCAGCAGCTTAGAATTTGGTCGTCAGGGGAGAAACTCTGGGGCCAACGTCCTGACTTTC
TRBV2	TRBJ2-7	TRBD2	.	CASSASSGIGEQYF	TGTGCCAGCAGTGCCTCTAGCGGGATCGGCGAGCAGTACTTC
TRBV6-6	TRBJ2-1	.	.	CASSPRGRNTNNEQFF	TGTGCCAGCAGCCCTAGGGGGAGAAATACGAACAATGAGCAGTTCTTC
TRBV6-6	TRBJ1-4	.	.	CASSYTDFATNEKLFF	TGTGCCAGCAGTTACACAGATTTTGCAACTAATGAAAAACTGTTTTTT
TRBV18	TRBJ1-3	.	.	CASSPQGEISGNTIYF	TGTGCCAGCTCACCACAGGGAGAGATCTCTGGAAACACCATATATTTT